This T cell receptor (delta chain) was sequenced for a study of gamma-delta T cells after stem cell transplantation (dated by TCRdb to 2016 to 2017). A note on this clone: The antigen it recognizes is unknown. No much larger clone is present one base from it, and per-base qualities are unavailable.

From a lookup of the germline V gene, CDR1 and CDR2 are NSMFDY and ISSIKDK. The CDR3, cysteine through phenylalanine, is 24 amino acids long. Only the CDR3 DNA is retained, 72 bases long and in frame from the first base. The library was obtained by RT-PCR. Instrument on record: Illumina MiSeq. Public reads were reanalyzed in TCRdb with CATT, and rows carrying the same DNA were merged afterwards. The sample records under 2,500 delta-chain clones, about a sixth of which are singletons. The ten largest account for 7.5% to 9% of the sample. No call exists for the J gene, whereas the V gene is TRAV29/DV5; the DNA was not used to check the table's D call, TRDD3. The receptor was isolated from a human donor. It is not recorded whose cells these are; they may come from a transplant donor. The specimen sequenced was gamma-delta T cells. The DNA reads TGTGCAGCAAGCGCAGCGGGGTTGGGGCTATCCCCCAATTACTGGGGGACGCTGACAGCACAACTATTCTTT. The resulting protein is CAASAAGLGLSPNYWGTLTAQLFF.